This entry lists 26 T cell receptor beta chains sequenced from one sample in a study of blood T cell repertoires in COVID-19. Profiling relied on immunoSEQ multiplex PCR, and the TCRdb table lists in-frame clones only, not all of them. The table records approximately 76,000 clones, over 75% of them present only once. The sample was peripheral blood. Source of these receptors: a human donor in a cohort sampled during active COVID-19.

V is TRBV7-3 and J is TRBJ1-2; 11 bases line up with TRBD1. The CDR3 is made up of 13 amino acids. Germline V gene sequence: CDR1 SGHTA, CDR2 FQGTGA. J lost 13 bases, V lost 0 bases, and 4 bases had no gene match. CDR3 bases: TGTGCCAGCAGCTTAACACCTGGACAGGGGGCCACCTTC. Its translation is CASSLTPGQGATF.

V is TRBV18 and J is TRBJ2-1, with 10 nucleotides matching TRBD2. Per the germline V gene, CDR1 is KGHSH and CDR2 is LQKENI. The length of the CDR3 is 15 residues. Losses at the gene ends were 3 bases for V and 6 bases for J; bases not matched to a gene: 5. The CDR3 coding sequence is TGTGCCAGCTCACCGGGACTAGCGACTATCAATGAGCAGTTCTTC. It is translated as CASSPGLATINEQFF.

CDR3 DNA sequence: TGTGCCAGCAGTGACCTCGACAGGGCGGCCGGGGAGCTGTTTTTT. It yields the protein CASSDLDRAAGELFF. The rearrangement uses TRBV25-1 and TRBJ2-2; TRBD1 matches 7 bases. The V gene's germline CDR1 is MGHDK and CDR2 SYGVNS. This CDR3 region has 15 residues. V trimming: 3 bases; J trimming: 6 bases; junction bases outside the gene matches: 7.

The chain couples TRBV2 to TRBJ1-4; the match to TRBD1 covers 9 bases. V lost 5 bases to trimming and J lost 8 bases; unmatched junction nucleotides: 9. Germline assignment: CDR1 SNHLY and CDR2 FYNNEI. The CDR3 has 15 residues. The CDR3 loop reads CASSFSDRGGEKLFF. The CDR3, as DNA: TGTGCCAGCAGTTTCTCGGACAGGGGTGGAGAAAAACTGTTTTTT.

J is TRBJ2-7 and V is TRBV3-1 (or the pseudogene TRBV3-2); unclear D gene. From germline, CDR1 is LGHDT and CDR2 YNNKEL (reference sequence). V lost 6 bases to trimming and J lost 4 bases, with 13 bases between them. The CDR3 has 13 amino acids. CDR3 amino acids: CASSPLYSYEQYF. DNA for the CDR3: TGTGCCAGCAGTCCCTTGTATTCTTACGAGCAGTACTTC.

The V gene is TRBV12-5, the J gene TRBJ2-2; TRBD1 is a possible D gene (8 bases). CDR1 is LGHNT and CDR2 is FRNRAP in the germline V gene. This CDR3 region has 14 residues. V shed 6 bases and J shed 6 bases, with 14 bases lying between them. This chain's CDR3 is CASGRQGRAGELFF. The CDR3 nucleotides read TGTGCTAGTGGCCGACAGGGGAGGGCCGGGGAGCTGTTTTTT. Full variable domain (remainder filled in from reference TRBV12-5 and TRBJ2-2): DARVTQTPRHKVTEMGQEVTMRCQPILGHNTVFWYRQTMMQGLELLAYFRNRAPLDDSGMPKDRFSAEMPDATLATLKIQPSEPRDSAVYFCASGRQGRAGELFFGEGSRLTVL.

This rearrangement joins TRBV4-2 to TRBJ2-7, with 10 bases matching TRBD2. The germline V gene encodes CDR1 LGHNA and CDR2 YNFKEQ. The CDR3 loop spans 15 amino acids. V shed 5 bases, J shed 3 bases, and the junction held 7 bases outside the gene matches. The CDR3 bases are TGTGCCAGCAGCTCAACCGGGACTAGCGTCTACGAGCAGTACTTC. Protein product: CASSSTGTSVYEQYF.

The CDR3 DNA follows: TGTGCCAGCAGTCCTCAGACAGGGGGCTGGAGTGAGCAGTACTTC. Protein product: CASSPQTGGWSEQYF. V and J are TRBV6-5 and TRBJ2-7; 10 bases map to TRBD1. Germline-derived CDR1 and CDR2 are MNHEY and SVGAGI. The J segment lost 7 bases and the V segment lost 5 bases, leaving 11 bases of the junction unmatched. CDR3 length: 15 amino acids.

The chain has TRBV11-2 and TRBJ1-2, with a weak D call TRBD1 (6 bases). V lost 5 bases to trimming and J lost 6 bases, with 16 bases between them. Germline assignment: CDR1 SGHAT and CDR2 FQNNGV. This CDR3 spans 14 amino acids. The CDR3, as DNA: TGTGCCAGCAGCCAAGGGGGTTCGGGCGATGGCTACACCTTC. Its translation is CASSQGGSGDGYTF.

CDR3: CASSPIGGRETQYF. CDR3 sequence (DNA): TGTGCCAGTAGTCCAATAGGGGGCCGAGAGACCCAGTACTTC. V gene TRBV19 combines with J gene TRBJ2-5; 7 bases align to TRBD1. This CDR3 contains 14 residues. V lost 5 bases to trimming and J lost 4 bases; unmatched junction nucleotides: 7. Germline lookup yields CDR1 LNHDA and CDR2 SQIVND (reference sequence).

The CDR3 here is CASSLGGSVNSPLHF. The CDR3 DNA reads as TGTGCCAGCAGCTTAGGAGGGTCAGTAAATTCACCCCTCCACTTT. The J gene is TRBJ1-6, the V gene TRBV11-2, with unresolved D. The V end was cut by 1 base, the J end by 7 bases, with 11 bases between. This CDR3 has 15 amino acids. Germline values: CDR1 SGHAT, CDR2 FQNNGV.

The gene calls are TRBV13 and TRBJ2-1; 13 positions match TRBD2. Germline values: CDR1 PRHDT, CDR2 FYEKMQ (reference sequence). This CDR3 is built from 18 residues. J gave up 0 bases and V 4 bases, and 6 bases lay outside the gene matches. The CDR3 region is CASSSRLAGGLSYNEQFF. The CDR3 bases are TGTGCCAGCAGCTCGCGACTAGCGGGAGGCCTCTCCTACAATGAGCAGTTCTTC.

The chain links TRBV21-1 to TRBJ2-1; the D segment call TRBD2 is taken from the table without a DNA check. TRBV21-1 is a documented pseudogene. The CDR3 is 13 amino acids. The CDR3 loop is CNIGLAVYNEQFF. The CDR3 nucleotides read TGCAACATAGGACTAGCGGTCTACAATGAGCAGTTCTTC.

The CDR3 DNA sequence: TGTGCCAGCTCACCACTCGCCTCCGGCGCAGGGTCGTTTAATGAGCAGTTCTTC. It translates to CASSPLASGAGSFNEQFF. The V and J genes are TRBV18 and TRBJ2-1; possibly TRBD1 for D (5 bases). Trimming took 1 base from V and 7 from J, leaving 23 bases between them. Germline assignment: CDR1 KGHSH and CDR2 LQKENI. The CDR3 has 18 residues.

The rearrangement uses TRBV12-5 and TRBJ1-2; 7 bases are shared with TRBD1. In germline, CDR1 is LGHNT, CDR2 FRNRAP. With V trimmed by 6 bases and J by 8 bases, 9 bases remained unmatched. The CDR3 consists of 13 residues. This chain's CDR3 is CASGLGTEGGYTF. The CDR3 DNA is TGTGCTAGTGGACTAGGGACAGAAGGCGGCTACACCTTC.

This chain connects TRBV5-4 to TRBJ2-2, with D possibly matching TRBD1 (6 bases). This CDR3 region has 14 residues. Germline loops: CDR1 SGHNT, CDR2 YYREEE (reference sequence). V lost 5 bases and J 6 bases, leaving 14 bases between the germline ends. CDR3 protein: CASRTDSMAGELFF. CDR3 bases: TGTGCCAGCAGAACGGACAGCATGGCCGGGGAGCTGTTTTTT.

Only a few counts were recorded for this clone. Written as DNA, the CDR3 is TGTGCCAGCAGCTCCCCACTAGCGGGAGGGCGGGGGATCACCGGGGAGCTGTTTTTT. Protein sequence: CASSSPLAGGRGITGELFF. The gene calls are TRBV11-3 and TRBJ2-2, with 13 bases matching TRBD2. The germline V gene has CDR1 SGHNT and CDR2 YENEEA. CDR3 length: 19 amino acids. Trimming at V came to 4 bases and at J to 4 bases, leaving 12 bases not matched to a gene.

V gene TRBV30 combines with J gene TRBJ1-1, with 7 bases lining up with TRBD1. The ends lost 3 bases at V and 1 base at J; junction bases unmatched: 8. The CDR3 totals 15 residues. Per the germline V gene, CDR1 is GTSNPN and CDR2 is SVGIG (reference sequence). CDR3 amino acids: CAWRRPGTANTEAFF. The CDR3, as DNA: TGTGCCTGGAGAAGACCCGGGACAGCGAACACTGAAGCTTTCTTT.

This clone was counted between two and nine times. The rearrangement uses TRBV21-1 and TRBJ1-2; TRBD1 is the table's D call, not checked against the DNA. TRBV21-1 counts as a pseudogene. The CDR3 runs to 12 residues. The CDR3 DNA reads as TGTGCCAGCAGCAAGGACATATGCGGCTACACCTTC. This codes for CASSKDICGYTF.

V usage is TRBV3-1 (or the pseudogene TRBV3-2) and J usage is TRBJ2-5; tentatively, D is TRBD1 (6 bases). Germline-derived CDR1 and CDR2 are LGHDT and YNNKEL (reference sequence). The CDR3 is 12 residues long. V lost 4 bases and J 12 bases, leaving 15 bases between the germline ends. CDR3 sequence reads: CASSLEMGHKYF. The CDR3 bases are TGTGCCAGCAGCCTTGAAATGGGACATAAGTACTTC.

The V call is TRBV3-1 (or the pseudogene TRBV3-2), the J call TRBJ1-1; no definite D call. Trimming stripped 0 bases from V and 3 bases from J, with 8 bases between. The germline gives CDR1 LGHDT, CDR2 YNNKEL (reference sequence). CDR3 length: 14 amino acids. The CDR3 DNA reads TGTGCCAGCAGCCAAGATCGGAGGGACACTGAAGCTTTCTTT. This sequence encodes CASSQDRRDTEAFF.

This clone was seen just once. The chain is built from TRBV3-1 (or the pseudogene TRBV3-2) and TRBJ1-1, with 8 positions matching TRBD1. J lost 9 bases, V lost 3 bases, and 6 bases had no gene match. The length of the CDR3 is 13 residues. The V gene's germline CDR1 is LGHDT and CDR2 YNNKEL (reference sequence). The CDR3 region is CASSHDRGKKAFF. DNA for the CDR3: TGTGCCAGCAGCCACGACAGGGGTAAAAAAGCTTTCTTT.

Here the CDR3 reads CASSEWLANQETQYF. In nucleotides, the CDR3 is TGCGCCAGCAGTGAGTGGCTAGCGAACCAAGAGACCCAGTACTTC. V is TRBV10-1 and J is TRBJ2-5; a weak D match, TRBD2 (6 bases). Trimming removed 1 base at V and 0 bases at J, with 9 bases between. Germline CDR1 reads WNHNN; CDR2 reads SYGVQD (reference sequence). The CDR3 runs 15 residues.

The chain uses TRBV19 and TRBJ1-2; TRBD1 matches at 7 bases. CDR1 LNHDA and CDR2 SQIVND come from the germline V gene (reference sequence). The trim removed 3 bases at V and 6 bases at J, leaving 4 bases unmatched. CDR3 size: 13 residues. The CDR3 here is CASSIGTAHGYTF. For the CDR3, the DNA is TGTGCCAGTAGTATCGGGACAGCCCATGGCTACACCTTC.

The V gene is TRBV2, the J gene TRBJ1-4, with TRBD1 matching 10 bases. This CDR3 comprises 13 residues. V trimming: 10 bases; J trimming: 7 bases; junction bases outside the gene matches: 6. Per germline, CDR1 SNHLY and CDR2 FYNNEI. The CDR3 spells CAIGDRGFEKLFF. The DNA for the CDR3 is TGTGCCATCGGGGACAGGGGTTTTGAAAAACTGTTTTTT.

The DNA for the CDR3 is TGTGCCAGAAGCTGGAGCGGGGGTCACAACACCGGGGAGCTGTTTTTT. Its translation: CARSWSGGHNTGELFF. The rearrangement links TRBV5-3 to TRBJ2-2; 8 nucleotides match TRBD2. TRBV5-3 is an ORF, and what it does is uncertain. V trimming: 3 bases; J trimming: 2 bases; junction bases outside the gene matches: 6. This CDR3 spans 16 amino acids.